This TCR beta chain stems from a study of shared clonotypes between healthy human individuals. Study-level background: Each donor contributed plates that comprised three CD4 naive, three CD4 memory, two CD8 naive and one CD8 memory.

Remarks on this clone: This same CDR3 is encoded by further DNA sequences in the sample.

The CDR3 runs 11 residues. Trimming shortened V by 5 bases and J by 4 bases, and 8 bases separated the two germline ends. Germline CDR1 is DFQATT and CDR2 is SNEGSKA (reference sequence). Naive CD8 cells comprised CD45RO-negative, CCR7-positively selected cells, excluding terminally differentiated effector memory CD45RA+ cells. The table came from immunoSEQ multiplex PCR; TCRdb's copy has only in-frame clones and leaves some out. The data hold some 2,000,000 clones, with about 95% observed a single time. The chain combines TRBV20-1 with TRBJ1-1, with D unresolved. This receptor was obtained from a man aged 18 to 30 in good health. The sample comprised naive CD8+ T cells sorted from blood. In DNA form, the CDR3 reads TGCAGTGCTGTGTCGGTCACTGAAGCTTTCTTT. Translating gives CSAVSVTEAFF.